These 4 T cell receptor beta chains share one sample of origin, sequenced in a study of Graves' ophthalmopathy and Graves' hyperthyroidism. TCR beta CDR3 amplification used RNA transcripts. First-round RT-PCR relied on HTBI primers, and a second-round multiplex PCR came next. TCRdb analysed the multiplex PCR reads with MiXCR anew, one entry per CDR3 protein. Found here are about 400,000 distinct CDR3 sequences, 15% to 17% of them singletons; the top ten hold approximately 7%. The sequenced sample was peripheral blood. Every receptor here comes from a woman aged 18-29 years with stable Graves' hyperthyroidism.

This clonotype was seen once. This chain uses TRBV7-9 with TRBJ2-7; D is unclear. V was clipped by 1 base and J by 4 bases, with 11 bases between them. CDR1 SEHNR and CDR2 FQNEAQ come from the germline V gene (reference sequence). CDR3 length: 14 residues. In DNA, the CDR3 is TGTGCCAGCAGCTTAGTGATCAAAAGGTACGAGCAGTACTTC. Its translation is CASSLVIKRYEQYF.

This clonotype was counted only a few times. V usage is TRBV3-1 and J usage is TRBJ2-7; TRBD1 might be the D (5 bases). The V gene's germline CDR1 is LGHDT and CDR2 YNNKEL (reference sequence). The CDR3 runs 12 residues. Trimming left V 4 bases short and J 6 bases short, with 10 bases between. In DNA, the CDR3 is TGTGCCAGCAGCCTACAGGTTGGCGAGCAGTACTTC. Its protein is CASSLQVGEQYF.

This clonotype was picked up many times. The chain is built from TRBV19 and TRBJ1-2; D uncertain. Trimming shortened V by 4 bases and J by 3 bases, and 12 bases separated the two germline ends. CDR3 length: 14 residues. Germline CDR1 LNHDA, CDR2 SQIVND (reference sequence). CDR3 amino acids: CASSKGLGDYGYTF. DNA of the CDR3: TGTGCCAGTAGTAAGGGCCTGGGCGACTATGGCTACACCTTC.

This clonotype was seen repeatedly, ten times or more. The genes are TRBV2 and TRBJ2-5; no clear D. The length of the CDR3 is 13 residues. Germline CDR1 is SNHLY and CDR2 is FYNNEI. Trimming pared 3 bases from V and 5 bases from J, leaving 10 bases between. This chain's CDR3 is CASSDVVLETQYF. The CDR3 DNA is TGTGCCAGCAGTGATGTAGTTCTGGAGACCCAGTACTTC.